This T cell receptor beta chain was found in a study of blood T cell repertoires in COVID-19. Study information: The United States, Italy and Spain were the sources of the acute and convalescent COVID-19 samples.

This CDR3 is 14 amino acids long. Per germline, CDR1 LNHDA and CDR2 SQIVND (reference sequence). J lost 7 bases, V lost 3 bases, and 8 bases had no gene match. Methods used by the authors: Reference gene primer amplification yielded estimated nucleated cell counts. Assay used: immunoSEQ multiplex PCR; TCRdb lists only in-frame clones, some missing. V, J and clone size were drawn from that table, and D and trimming were deduced from the DNA. The data contain some 88,000 clones, over 75% of them singletons. The sequenced material came from peripheral blood. V gene TRBV19 combines with J gene TRBJ1-1; the match to TRBD1 covers 7 bases. The TCR comes from a man in his fifties or sixties with acute or convalescent COVID-19. The CDR3 spells CASSMRQGRIEAFF. CDR3 nucleotides: TGTGCCAGTAGTATGCGACAGGGCCGAATTGAAGCTTTCTTT.